One and the same sample provided the 26 T cell receptor beta chains below, sequenced in a study of CD8 T cells in ankylosing spondylitis. Using its own MiXCR run on the 5' RACE reads, TCRdb lists one record per CDR3 protein. There are some 270,000 distinct CDR3 sequences in the sample; 15% to 20% occur only once, and around 32% lies in the top ten. Sequencing was done on a sample of blood, either unsorted or a sorted T cell fraction (not recorded which). These receptors came from a male donor with ankylosing spondylitis or in good health (not recorded which).

This clonotype was seen a few times. This chain uses TRBV10-3 with TRBJ2-2; 9 bases are a match to TRBD2. This CDR3 has 19 residues. The germline V gene encodes CDR1 ENHRY and CDR2 SYGVKD. After removal of 7 bases from V and 2 bases from J, the junction contained 17 bases not matched to a gene. The CDR3 protein is CAINIPRVVAGENTGELFF. The CDR3 nucleotides are TGTGCCATCAACATACCCCGAGTGGTAGCGGGGGAAAACACCGGGGAGCTGTTTTTT.

This clonotype was seen only a few times. This chain connects TRBV15 to TRBJ2-5; TRBD2 aligns across 9 bases. V lost 5 bases to trimming and J lost 3 bases; unmatched junction nucleotides: 10. Germline V gene lookup returns CDR1 LNHNV and CDR2 YYDKDF (reference sequence). The CDR3 has 16 residues. CDR3 in DNA: TGTGCCACCAGCTCAGAGACTAGCGGCGAAGAAGAGACCCAGTACTTC. Its protein product is CATSSETSGEEETQYF.

The chain has TRBV20-1 and TRBJ2-5; D remains unclear. The V end was cut by 1 base, the J end by 0 bases, with 9 bases between. Germline V lookup: CDR1 DFQATT, CDR2 SNEGSKA (reference sequence). The CDR3 has 14 residues. The DNA for the CDR3 is TGCAGTGCTAGAGGGTACATGTACCAAGAGACCCAGTACTTC. Amino acids: CSARGYMYQETQYF.

In its sample, this clonotype was seen a few times. The chain couples TRBV12-3 or TRBV12-4 to TRBJ2-3, with 13 bases identical to TRBD2. The CDR3 extends over 14 amino acids. J lost 10 bases, V lost 6 bases, and 7 bases had no gene match. CDR3 sequence: CASRPGLAGAAQYF. DNA for the CDR3: TGTGCCAGCAGACCCGGACTAGCGGGAGCGGCGCAGTATTTT.

This rearrangement joins TRBV11-2 to TRBJ2-7, with D tentatively TRBD2 (5 bases). Germline V CDR1 and CDR2: SGHAT, FQNNGV. The CDR3 spans 15 residues. V was clipped by 6 bases and J by 2 bases, with 17 bases between them. In DNA form, the CDR3 reads TGTGCCAGCAGTTCTCATCCGGGGAGCCCCTACGAGCAGTACTTC. As protein: CASSSHPGSPYEQYF.

A few counts support this clonotype. The J gene is TRBJ2-1, the V gene TRBV9; 14 nucleotides line up with TRBD2. Germline V gene sequence: CDR1 SGDLS, CDR2 YYNGEE. After removal of 3 bases from V and 6 bases from J, the junction contained 5 bases not matched to a gene. This CDR3 has 16 amino acids. The chain's CDR3 is CASSDLTSGRVNEQFF. CDR3 sequence (DNA): TGTGCCAGCAGCGACTTGACTAGCGGGAGGGTCAATGAGCAGTTCTTC.

The chain recombines TRBV13 with TRBJ2-1; 14 bases agree with TRBD2. In germline, CDR1 is PRHDT, CDR2 FYEKMQ (reference sequence). The CDR3 spans 16 residues. V lost 3 bases to trimming and J lost 9 bases; unmatched junction nucleotides: 7. As DNA, the CDR3 is TGTGCCAGCAGCTTTGAGGGGACTAGCGGGAGTGGTGAGCAGTTCTTC. Its protein is CASSFEGTSGSGEQFF.

This clonotype was detected only a few times. This chain uses TRBV4-2 with TRBJ2-7; TRBD2 is a possible D gene (5 bases). This CDR3 has 15 residues. V lost 4 bases and J lost 0, with 13 bases in between. Germline V lookup: CDR1 LGHNA, CDR2 YNFKEQ. The CDR3 region is CASSPIQDSSYEQYF. CDR3 nucleotide sequence: TGTGCCAGCAGCCCTATCCAGGACTCCTCCTACGAGCAGTACTTC.

The chain couples TRBV6-6 to TRBJ2-7; possible D gene TRBD2, 5 bases. Germline CDR1 reads MNHNY; CDR2 reads SVGAGI (reference sequence). CDR3 size: 13 residues. Trimming pared 6 bases from V and 1 base from J, leaving 10 bases between. This chain's CDR3 is CASRAAESYEQYF. In nucleotides, the CDR3 is TGTGCCAGCAGAGCGGCTGAGTCCTACGAGCAGTACTTC.

This clonotype was counted between two and nine times. V and J are TRBV15 and TRBJ2-6; TRBD1 might be the D (5 bases). Looked up from germline, CDR1 is LNHNV and CDR2 is YYDKDF (reference sequence). V dropped 0 bases and J dropped 0 bases, with 12 bases sitting between them. The CDR3 runs 18 residues. The CDR3 sequence is CATSRDQGPPSGANVLTF. CDR3 nucleotides: TGTGCCACCAGCAGAGATCAGGGCCCCCCCTCTGGGGCCAACGTCCTGACTTTC.

The V and J genes are TRBV29-1 and TRBJ2-2; the match to TRBD2 covers 8 bases. The CDR3 is made up of 17 amino acids. After removal of 0 bases from V and 7 bases from J, the junction contained 13 bases not matched to a gene. CDR1 and CDR2 (germline): SQVTM, ANQGSEA. CDR3 region: CSVEDEGSGMIGGELFF. CDR3 DNA: TGCAGCGTTGAAGATGAGGGTAGCGGGATGATCGGCGGGGAGCTGTTTTTT.

This clonotype was seen once. V and J are TRBV7-9 and TRBJ2-1; 7 bases line up with TRBD2. This CDR3 comprises 16 residues. With 2 bases clipped from V and 6 bases from J, the junction kept 10 bases outside the gene matches. Germline assignment: CDR1 SEHNR and CDR2 FQNEAQ (reference sequence). The CDR3 here is CASSLLTGGEFNEQFF. Here the CDR3 DNA reads TGTGCCAGCAGCTTACTCACGGGAGGAGAATTCAATGAGCAGTTCTTC.

In its sample, this clonotype was seen a few times. V is TRBV5-5 and J is TRBJ2-7; 13 nucleotides match TRBD2. With 0 bases clipped from V and 0 bases from J, the junction kept 6 bases outside the gene matches. The CDR3 spans 18 residues. Germline assignment: CDR1 SGHKS and CDR2 YYEKEE (reference sequence). The CDR3 sequence: CASSLAGTSGIYSYEQYF. The DNA of the CDR3 is TGTGCCAGCAGCTTGGCGGGGACTAGCGGGATTTACTCCTACGAGCAGTACTTC.

This clonotype was observed a handful of times. The chain joins TRBV20-1 to TRBJ1-1; D gene uncertain. The CDR3 has 13 residues. V was pared by 6 bases and J by 4 bases, with 15 bases between. Germline lookup yields CDR1 DFQATT and CDR2 SNEGSKA (reference sequence). CDR3: CSAWITLGTEAFF. The DNA of the CDR3 is TGCAGTGCCTGGATTACTTTGGGCACTGAAGCTTTCTTT.

The chain carries TRBV9 and TRBJ2-1; D is uncertain. V was shortened by 0 bases and J by 9 bases, with 7 bases between the two germline ends. The CDR3 is 12 amino acids. In germline, CDR1 is SGDLS, CDR2 YYNGEE. The CDR3 region is CASSVGQAEQFF. In DNA form, the CDR3 reads TGTGCCAGCAGCGTAGGTCAGGCTGAGCAGTTCTTC.

CDR3 bases: TGTGCCAGCAGCTCATCCCCTTTAGGGCTGAACCAAGAGACCCAGTACTTC. It specifies CASSSSPLGLNQETQYF. This chain links TRBV7-9 with TRBJ2-5; unclear D gene. The CDR3 spans 17 residues. CDR1 and CDR2 (germline): SEHNR, FQNEAQ (reference sequence). Trimming cost V 4 bases and J 0 bases, with 18 bases left between them. Looking up the rest from reference TRBV7-9 and TRBJ2-5 gives the full variable domain: DTGVSQNPRHKITKRGQNVTFRCDPISEHNRLYWYRQTLGQGPEFLTYFQNEAQLEKSRLLSDRFSAERPKGSFSTLEIQRTEQGDSAMYLCASSSSPLGLNQETQYFGPGTRLLVL.

The chain joins TRBV6-9 to TRBJ2-7; TRBD1 is a possible D gene (6 bases). CDR1 and CDR2 from the germline V gene are MNHGY and SVAAGI. The CDR3 consists of 14 residues. The CDR3 reads CANPGTQNRGEQYF. CDR3 nucleotide sequence: TGTGCGAATCCGGGGACACAAAATAGAGGCGAGCAGTACTTC.

This clonotype was detected many times. This rearrangement joins TRBV6-5 to TRBJ1-4; D remains unclear. Germline V gene sequence: CDR1 MNHEY, CDR2 SVGAGI. The V end was cut by 4 bases, the J end by 5 bases, with 14 bases between. This CDR3 is 15 amino acids long. CDR3 coding DNA: TGTGCCAGCAGTTTGTCCGGTCCGGGGAATGAAAAACTGTTTTTT. Its protein is CASSLSGPGNEKLFF.

This clonotype was counted many times. The J gene is TRBJ1-1, the V gene TRBV10-3; TRBD1 agrees at 7 bases. Trimming removed 2 bases from V and 1 base from J; junction bases left unmatched: 4. CDR1 and CDR2 from the germline V gene are ENHRY and SYGVKD. The CDR3 has 15 residues. CDR3 nucleotide sequence: TGTGCCATCAGTGAGACCGGGACAGCGAACACTGAAGCTTTCTTT. Translation: CAISETGTANTEAFF.

The chain joins TRBV7-8 to TRBJ2-5; TRBD1 agrees at 8 bases. V dropped 8 bases and J dropped 5; count of bases not matched to a gene: 13. This CDR3 spans 15 amino acids. From germline, CDR1 is SGHVS and CDR2 FQNEAQ. The CDR3 DNA follows: TGTGCCAGCGGATCCCCCGGGACAGGCGATGAGACCCAGTACTTC. It is translated as CASGSPGTGDETQYF.

The chain uses TRBV4-1 and TRBJ1-2, with D hard to call. The V gene's germline CDR1 is MGHRA and CDR2 YSYEKL. This CDR3 comprises 15 residues. V lost 1 base to trimming and J lost 2 bases, with 11 bases between them. The CDR3, as DNA: TGCGCCAGCAGCCAAGTGGGAAGGGAGAACTATGGCTACACCTTC. As protein: CASSQVGRENYGYTF.

This clonotype showed up just a few times. The chain joins TRBV9 to TRBJ1-6; TRBD1 matches 7 bases. This CDR3 spans 17 amino acids. V lost 0 bases and J lost 10; bases outside the gene matches: 13. CDR1 SGDLS and CDR2 YYNGEE come from the germline V gene. Written as DNA, the CDR3 is TGTGCCAGCAGCGTAGAAGGGGGCAGCCGGGGGTGGTCACCCCTCCACTTT. Protein: CASSVEGGSRGWSPLHF.

The V and J genes are TRBV20-1 and TRBJ2-1; TRBD2 matches at 8 bases. The length of the CDR3 is 15 residues. CDR1 and CDR2 (germline): DFQATT, SNEGSKA (reference sequence). The V segment lost 3 bases and the J segment 2 bases; nucleotides outside the gene matches: 6. The CDR3 sequence is CSASGAGDTYNEQFF. CDR3 sequence (DNA): TGCAGTGCTAGTGGAGCGGGAGATACCTACAATGAGCAGTTCTTC.

This clonotype has only a few counts. The DNA of the CDR3 is TGCGCCAGCGCTCCCGGGACAGCCGGGACTAGCGTCGAGAGTGAGCAGTTCTTC. It is translated as CASAPGTAGTSVESEQFF. This chain connects TRBV10-1 to TRBJ2-1, with TRBD2 matching over 10 bases. V dropped 8 bases and J dropped 9; count of bases not matched to a gene: 22. Germline V CDR1 and CDR2: WNHNN, SYGVQD (reference sequence). The CDR3 runs to 18 residues.

The J gene is TRBJ2-1, the V gene TRBV6-2 or TRBV6-3, with D hard to call. Germline V CDR1 and CDR2: MNHEY, SVGEGT. V dropped 9 bases and J dropped 0 bases, with 18 bases sitting between them. This CDR3 has 16 amino acids. CDR3 DNA: TGTGCCAGTCGGTCTAAGGACGGTTACTCCTACAATGAGCAGTTCTTC. Protein sequence: CASRSKDGYSYNEQFF.

This clonotype was recorded a few times. The rearrangement links TRBV7-9 to TRBJ1-1; D uncertain. CDR3 length: 13 amino acids. CDR1 is SEHNR, CDR2 FQNEAQ, per germline (reference sequence). Deletions cut 3 bases from V and 8 bases from J, with 13 bases between. The DNA of the CDR3 is TGTGCCAGCAGCTTGGGGAGGGCCGACGAAGCTTTCTTT. Residues: CASSLGRADEAFF.